A selection of T cell receptor beta chains follows, all from one sample in a study of beta chain features in type 1 diabetes. Profiled with immunoSEQ multiplex PCR; TCRdb holds only in-frame clones, not every one. The table shows some 700,000 clones, with around an eighth occurring only once. Sequencing input: naive CD4+ T cells from blood. These receptors were collected from a man aged 18-30 years with type 1 diabetes. Each CDR3 is given with its conserved first and last residue. Each record gives: J gene, CDR3 length, D gene, clone size, V gene, CDR3 protein, CDR3 DNA. A D gene is named only where the DNA matches it firmly. Size is stated for part of the rows, as once, few or many counts, or as a class when the clone is expanded.

TRBJ1-1 | 15 | TRBD1 | . | TRBV14 | CASSPGQGGLFEAFF | TGTGCCAGCAGCCCCGGACAGGGCGGCCTCTTTGAAGCTTTCTTT
TRBJ1-5 | 16 | . | . | TRBV2 | CASSEEGRGAGQPQHF | TGTGCCAGCAGTGAAGAGGGCAGGGGCGCGGGTCAGCCCCAGCATTTT
TRBJ1-4 | 15 | . | few | TRBV18 | CASSPQGRGDEKLFF | TGTGCCAGCTCACCCCAAGGCCGAGGCGATGAAAAACTGTTTTTT
TRBJ2-1 | 12 | . | few | TRBV4-1 | CASSPPGNEQFF | TGCGCCAGCTCCCCACCGGGCAATGAGCAGTTCTTC
TRBJ1-2 | 14 | . | . | TRBV4-1 | CASSHPGRARGYTF | TGCGCCAGCAGCCACCCCGGACGGGCCCGGGGCTACACCTTC
TRBJ1-2 | 15 | . | few | TRBV30 | CAWSHPWLGAGGYTF | TGTGCCTGGAGTCATCCCTGGTTGGGGGCAGGAGGCTACACCTTC
TRBJ1-4 | 15 | . | few | TRBV2 | CATGPHHGFNEKLFF | TGTGCCACCGGCCCACATCACGGCTTTAATGAAAAACTGTTTTTT
TRBJ2-4 | 14 | TRBD1 | . | TRBV6-5 | CAKNRGTAKNIQYF | TGTGCCAAGAACAGGGGAACGGCCAAAAACATTCAGTACTTC
TRBJ1-2 | 12 | . | few | TRBV10-3 | CAISGQNYGYTF | TGTGCCATCAGCGGCCAGAACTATGGCTACACCTTC
TRBJ1-3 | 14 | . | . | TRBV9 | CASREGSSGNTIYF | TGTGCCAGCAGGGAGGGGAGCTCTGGAAACACCATATATTTT
TRBJ2-7 | 13 | . | few | TRBV10-2 | CASSESRGNEQYF | TGCGCCAGCAGTGAGTCCAGGGGCAACGAGCAGTACTTC
TRBJ2-3 | 12 | . | . | TRBV2 | CASSGYVDTQYF | TGTGCCAGCTCGGGTTATGTAGATACGCAGTATTTT
TRBJ2-6 | 17 | TRBD1 | . | TRBV7-9 | CASDGQGTFSGANVLTF | TGTGCCAGCGACGGACAGGGGACCTTCTCTGGGGCCAACGTCCTGACTTTC
TRBJ1-2 | 14 | . | few | TRBV7-9 | CASSLTRQSDGYTF | TGTGCCAGCAGCTTAACACGACAGAGCGATGGCTACACCTTC
TRBJ1-1 | 14 | . | . | TRBV6-6 | CASSYDSMNTEAFF | TGTGCCAGCAGTTACGACTCCATGAACACTGAAGCTTTCTTT
TRBJ2-1 | 16 | . | . | TRBV5-6 | CASSPITSSSYNEQFF | TGTGCCAGCAGCCCTATTACCTCTAGCTCCTACAATGAGCAGTTCTTC
TRBJ2-2 | 15 | TRBD2 | few | TRBV9 | CASSEGLANTGELFF | TGTGCCAGCAGCGAGGGACTAGCAAACACCGGGGAGCTGTTTTTT
TRBJ2-1 | 12 | . | . | TRBV2 | CASSGPWGRQFF | TGTGCCAGCAGTGGGCCCTGGGGACGGCAGTTCTTC
TRBJ1-4 | 14 | TRBD1 | few | TRBV7-9 | CASSPGQSNEKLFF | TGTGCCAGCAGCCCGGGACAGTCAAATGAAAAACTGTTTTTT
TRBJ2-1 | 17 | . | few | TRBV13 | CASSPIRASTIHNEQFF | TGTGCCAGCAGCCCCATACGGGCCTCAACCATTCACAATGAGCAGTTCTTC
TRBJ1-1 | 17 | . | . | TRBV9 | CASSVATYSGSTPEAFF | TGTGCCAGCAGCGTAGCCACCTACAGCGGGTCTACTCCTGAAGCTTTCTTT
TRBJ1-3 | 14 | TRBD1 | few | TRBV29-1 | CSCPGQGFGNTIYF | TGCAGCTGTCCGGGACAGGGGTTTGGAAACACCATATATTTT
TRBJ1-5 | 13 | . | . | TRBV14 | CASSQGMRGAQHF | TGTGCCAGCAGCCAAGGCATGCGAGGGGCCCAGCATTTT
TRBJ2-5 | 16 | TRBD2 | few | TRBV6-1 | CASSEGLAGGRETQYF | TGTGCCAGCAGTGAGGGACTAGCGGGGGGCCGGGAGACCCAGTACTTC
TRBJ1-2 | 11 | . | . | TRBV18 | CASSPRDGYTF | TGTGCCAGCTCACCAAGGGATGGCTACACCTTC
TRBJ2-2 | 15 | . | few | TRBV5-1 | CASSLVSGTTGELFF | TGCGCCAGCAGCTTGGTTTCAGGCACCACCGGGGAGCTGTTTTTT
TRBJ2-5 | 14 | TRBD2 | . | TRBV9 | CASSVATGGETQYF | TGTGCCAGCAGCGTAGCTACGGGGGGGGAGACCCAGTACTTC
TRBJ1-1 | 15 | TRBD1 | few | TRBV19 | CASSPRTGSRTEAFF | TGTGCCAGTAGTCCCCGGACAGGGTCAAGGACTGAAGCTTTCTTT
TRBJ2-1 | 11 | . | few | TRBV6-5 | CASSSHNEQFF | TGTGCCAGCAGTTCCCACAATGAGCAGTTCTTC
TRBJ2-5 | 14 | TRBD1 | . | TRBV7-9 | CASSPTGQGETQYF | TGTGCCAGCAGCCCCACGGGACAGGGGGAGACCCAGTACTTC
TRBJ2-7 | 16 | . | . | TRBV27 | CASSLVGGARRYEQYF | TGTGCCAGCAGTTTAGTAGGTGGAGCGCGTAGATACGAGCAGTACTTC
TRBJ2-1 | 16 | . | few | TRBV14 | CASSQRGSLSYNEQFF | TGTGCCAGCAGCCAAAGGGGAAGTTTATCCTACAATGAGCAGTTCTTC
TRBJ2-7 | 12 | . | few | TRBV30 | CAWSATNYEQYF | TGTGCCTGGAGTGCTACAAACTACGAGCAGTACTTC
TRBJ2-3 | 15 | . | . | TRBV11-1 | CASRNTGRETDTQYF | TGTGCCAGCAGGAACACAGGGCGGGAGACAGATACGCAGTATTTT
TRBJ1-4 | 16 | . | . | TRBV5-4 | CASSLAGRQVGEKLFF | TGTGCCAGCAGCTTGGCCGGGCGGCAGGTCGGTGAAAAACTGTTTTTT
TRBJ1-4 | 13 | . | . | TRBV6-1 | CASSMTGAPKLFF | TGTGCCAGCAGTATGACAGGAGCTCCAAAACTGTTTTTT